Each of the 15 T cell receptor beta chains below was sequenced from the same sample in a study of T cell changes during pregnancy in multiple sclerosis. Generated by immunoSEQ multiplex PCR, the TCRdb table keeps only in-frame clones and is missing some. The sample carries over 45,000 clones, about nine tenths recorded once. Sequenced material: CD4+ T cells from peripheral blood mononuclear cells, taken in the third trimester of pregnancy. The receptors stem from a female donor with multiple sclerosis, enrolled in a pregnancy study.

This chain links TRBV2 with TRBJ1-1; weak D call: TRBD1 (5 bases). The V end lost 7 bases, the J end lost 1 base, and 19 bases lay between the germline ends. Per germline, CDR1 SNHLY and CDR2 FYNNEI. The CDR3 extends over 16 amino acids. The CDR3 region has the DNA TGTGCCAGCACTCGGGACTTCGGTGTTGCGAACACTGAAGCTTTCTTT. It codes for CASTRDFGVANTEAFF.

This clone was seen just once. This chain uses TRBV14 with TRBJ2-5; a weak D match, TRBD1 (5 bases). V was shortened by 5 bases and J by 8 bases, with 15 bases between the two germline ends. CDR3 size: 13 residues. Germline values: CDR1 SGHDN, CDR2 FVKESK. The CDR3 is CASSGASLGTQYF. DNA of the CDR3: TGTGCCAGCAGCGGGGCCTCACTCGGAACCCAGTACTTC.

This chain uses TRBV2 with TRBJ2-2; TRBD2 matches at 15 bases. This CDR3 comprises 15 residues. CDR1 and CDR2 (germline): SNHLY, FYNNEI. V lost 10 bases, J lost 8 bases, and 8 bases stayed unmatched. CDR3 bases: TGTGCCATCCGGACTAGCGGGGGGGCGTTAGGGGAGCTGTTTTTT. It encodes CAIRTSGGALGELFF.

The chain employs TRBV2 and TRBJ2-5, with a tentative D call TRBD1 (6 bases). Looked up from germline, CDR1 is SNHLY and CDR2 is FYNNEI. V was pared by 3 bases and J by 7 bases, with 18 bases between. CDR3 length equals 15 residues. The CDR3 here is CASSELGASSGTQYF. The CDR3 nucleotides are TGTGCCAGCAGTGAGTTGGGGGCAAGTTCGGGGACCCAGTACTTC.

The chain couples TRBV25-1 to TRBJ2-3, with unresolved D. Germline CDR1 MGHDK, CDR2 SYGVNS. Trimming pared 5 bases from V and 7 bases from J, leaving 13 bases between. The CDR3 has 13 residues. Here the CDR3 DNA reads TGTGCCAGCAGTCTGGCAGGCTCCAATACGCAGTATTTT. Translating it yields CASSLAGSNTQYF. Variable domain in full (rest from reference TRBV25-1 and TRBJ2-3): EADIYQTPRYLVIGTGKKITLECSQTMGHDKMYWYQQDPGMELHLIHYSYGVNSTEKGDLSSESTVSRIRTEHFPLTLESARPSHTSQYLCASSLAGSNTQYFGPGTRLTVL.

This clone appeared a few times. V and J are TRBV6-5 and TRBJ1-1; 8 bases agree with TRBD1. The CDR3 runs to 12 residues. Looked up from germline, CDR1 is MNHEY and CDR2 is SVGAGI. V shed 2 bases, J shed 10 bases, and the junction held 3 bases outside the gene matches. The CDR3 sequence is CASSYPGQGAFF. The CDR3, as DNA: TGTGCCAGCAGTTACCCCGGACAGGGAGCTTTCTTT.

This sequence joins TRBV19 and TRBJ2-7, with D possibly TRBD2 on 6 matching bases. Trimming left V 1 base short and J 2 bases short, with 12 bases between. The CDR3 is made up of 15 amino acids. Germline V gene sequence: CDR1 LNHDA, CDR2 SQIVND (reference sequence). The CDR3 sequence is CASSIAAGPPYEQYF. The CDR3 coding sequence is TGTGCCAGTAGTATAGCCGCGGGACCACCCTACGAGCAGTACTTC.

This clone was seen once. This chain's CDR3 is CASSTQAGTGFNEQFF. The CDR3 DNA follows: TGTGCCAGCTCAACTCAGGCCGGGACAGGTTTCAATGAGCAGTTCTTC. The gene calls are TRBV18 and TRBJ2-1, with TRBD1 identical over 8 bases. V gave up 5 bases and J gave up 6 bases; unmatched junction bases: 12. CDR3 size: 16 residues. The germline CDR1 and CDR2 sequences are KGHSH and LQKENI.

The table lists this clone with a count of one. The V call is TRBV19, the J call TRBJ2-1, with 10 positions matching TRBD1. Germline V gives CDR1 LNHDA, CDR2 SQIVND (reference sequence). With 3 bases clipped from V and 3 bases from J, the junction kept 5 bases outside the gene matches. The CDR3 covers 16 residues. CDR3 in amino acids: CASSIMGQGFYNEQFF. CDR3 sequence (DNA): TGTGCCAGTAGTATTATGGGACAGGGGTTCTACAATGAGCAGTTCTTC.

CDR3 sequence (DNA): TGTGCCAGCAGCCAACCCGTTGGATGGTTAGGGGGCACTGAAGCTTTCTTT. Its protein is CASSQPVGWLGGTEAFF. The genes are TRBV4-2 and TRBJ1-1; tentative D call: TRBD1 (6 bases). V lost 2 bases and J lost 4, with 20 bases in between. This CDR3 is built from 17 residues. CDR1 and CDR2 (germline): LGHNA, YNFKEQ.

This clone was detected only a few times. The chain combines TRBV10-3 with TRBJ2-1, with TRBD2 matching over 7 bases. The CDR3 loop spans 14 amino acids. Germline V lookup: CDR1 ENHRY, CDR2 SYGVKD. Losses at the gene ends were 7 bases for V and 4 bases for J; bases not matched to a gene: 7. CDR3 bases: TGTGCCATCAAAGGGCTAGCGGATTACAATGAGCAGTTCTTC. Amino acids: CAIKGLADYNEQFF.

The chain carries TRBV29-1 and TRBJ2-5; 7 bases map to TRBD2. After removal of 4 bases from V and 4 bases from J, the junction contained 9 bases not matched to a gene. The CDR3 is 14 amino acids. From germline, CDR1 is SQVTM and CDR2 ANQGSEA. CDR3 region: CSVAAGVGGETQYF. CDR3 nucleotides: TGCAGCGTTGCGGCGGGAGTTGGGGGAGAGACCCAGTACTTC.

V gene TRBV6-4 combines with J gene TRBJ1-2; no firm D call. In germline, CDR1 is MRHNA, CDR2 SNTAGT. V lost 3 bases and J 2 bases, leaving 13 bases between the germline ends. The CDR3 extends over 15 amino acids. The CDR3 DNA follows: TGTGCCAGCAGTGAGTCCTCGGGGTCGAACTATGGCTACACCTTC. This sequence encodes CASSESSGSNYGYTF.

The chain has TRBV11-2 and TRBJ2-5; 7 nucleotides align to TRBD1. J lost 4 bases, V lost 8 bases, and 4 bases had no gene match. The CDR3 consists of 12 residues. In germline, CDR1 is SGHAT, CDR2 FQNNGV. CDR3 sequence: CASGQVGETQYF. CDR3 DNA sequence: TGTGCCAGCGGACAGGTCGGAGAGACCCAGTACTTC.

This clone showed up just a few times. The chain recombines TRBV7-9 with TRBJ2-7; tentative D call: TRBD2 (5 bases). V was pared by 1 base and J by 0 bases, with 10 bases between. The length of the CDR3 is 15 residues. The germline gives CDR1 SEHNR, CDR2 FQNEAQ (reference sequence). This CDR3 is CASSLDGVSSYEQYF. CDR3 in DNA: TGTGCCAGCAGCTTAGACGGGGTGAGCTCCTACGAGCAGTACTTC.